These 10 T cell receptor beta chains originate from one sample sequenced in a study of control samples from healthy donors and cancer patients. Sequencing used immunoSEQ multiplex PCR; TCRdb keeps in-frame clones, though not all of them. Found here are around 42,000 clones, approximately 94% of them singletons; the top ten hold 24%. Input material: blood. The receptor set was obtained from a man between 60 and 75 years old in good health.

The chain carries TRBV2 and TRBJ2-7, with 7 bases identical to TRBD2. Losses at the gene ends were 11 bases for V and 4 bases for J; bases not matched to a gene: 2. CDR1 is SNHLY and CDR2 is FYNNEI in the germline V gene. The length of the CDR3 is 10 residues. This CDR3 reads CAGGGYEQYF. The CDR3 region has the DNA TGTGCCGGGGGGGGTTACGAGCAGTACTTC.

CDR3 in DNA: TGTGCCACTCAACTAGGTGGGGGTGACGAGCAGTACTTC. This gives the protein CATQLGGGDEQYF. The rearrangement uses TRBV24-1 and TRBJ2-7, with D tentatively TRBD1 or TRBD2 (5 bases each). The CDR3 is made up of 13 amino acids. V was cut by 10 bases and J by 5 bases, with 17 bases left in between. Germline V CDR1 and CDR2: KGHDR, SFDVKD.

The chain links TRBV7-8 to TRBJ2-3; TRBD2 matches at 11 bases. V lost 0 bases and J lost 8; bases outside the gene matches: 7. Germline lookup yields CDR1 SGHVS and CDR2 FQNEAQ. There are 16 residues in the CDR3. The CDR3 loop is CASSLAHTSGRGTQYF. CDR3 nucleotide sequence: TGTGCCAGCAGCTTAGCGCACACTAGCGGGAGAGGTACGCAGTATTTT.

This chain joins TRBV9 and TRBJ1-3; D is unclear. The ends were cut back, 0 bases at V and 0 bases at J, with 7 bases in the middle. CDR3 length equals 15 residues. The germline CDR1 and CDR2 sequences are SGDLS and YYNGEE. The CDR3 reads CASSVDISSGNTIYF. CDR3 DNA sequence: TGTGCCAGCAGCGTAGACATCAGCTCTGGAAACACCATATATTTT.

This clone was detected a few times. The rearrangement links TRBV28 to TRBJ1-5, with a possible D match to TRBD1 (6 bases). In germline, CDR1 is MDHEN, CDR2 SYDVKM. Trimming stripped 5 bases from V and 4 bases from J, with 21 bases between. The CDR3 contains 17 residues. The chain's CDR3 is CASSLLTGGVLNQPQHF. CDR3 DNA sequence: TGTGCCAGCAGTCTCTTAACGGGGGGCGTCCTGAATCAGCCCCAGCATTTT. Together with reference TRBV28 and TRBJ1-5, the CDR3 gives the full variable domain: DVKVTQSSRYLVKRTGEKVFLECVQDMDHENMFWYRQDPGLGLRLIYFSYDVKMKEKGDIPEGYSVSREKKERFSLILESASTNQTSMYLCASSLLTGGVLNQPQHFGDGTRLSIL.

The chain uses TRBV18 and TRBJ1-5; TRBD1 might be the D (6 bases). In germline, CDR1 is KGHSH, CDR2 LQKENI. V was trimmed by 3 bases and J by 2 bases, leaving 11 bases between them. This CDR3 is 15 amino acids long. CDR3 sequence reads: CASSPGTSGNQPQHF. The CDR3 nucleotides read TGTGCCAGCTCACCCGGGACATCGGGCAATCAGCCCCAGCATTTT.

The chain employs TRBV3-1 (or the pseudogene TRBV3-2) and TRBJ2-7; unclear D gene. This CDR3 is 11 amino acids long. V was trimmed by 0 bases and J by 6 bases, leaving 3 bases between them. Germline V gene sequence: CDR1 LGHDT, CDR2 YNNKEL (reference sequence). CDR3 loop: CASSQEGEQYF. DNA of the CDR3: TGTGCCAGCAGCCAAGAGGGCGAGCAGTACTTC.

The chain is built from TRBV6-5 and TRBJ1-5, with 7 positions matching TRBD1. After removal of 6 bases from V and 6 bases from J, the junction contained 8 bases not matched to a gene. The CDR3 runs to 14 residues. Germline loops: CDR1 MNHEY, CDR2 SVGAGI. This chain's CDR3 is CASRSGGLGQPQHF. DNA of the CDR3: TGTGCCAGCAGGTCAGGGGGTTTGGGTCAGCCCCAGCATTTT.

The chain is built from TRBV29-1 and TRBJ2-7; D remains ambiguous. The CDR3 covers 11 residues. Germline loops: CDR1 SQVTM, CDR2 ANQGSEA. The CDR3 DNA reads TGCAGTAACATCAGCTGGCTACGAGGGTACTTC. Protein product: CSNISWLRGYF.

The chain is built from TRBV15 and TRBJ1-1, with D perhaps TRBD1 (5 bases). This CDR3 is built from 15 residues. CDR1 and CDR2 (germline): LNHNV, YYDKDF (reference sequence). Deletions cut 0 bases from V and 0 bases from J, with 8 bases between. CDR3 amino acids: CATSREGGLNTEAFF. CDR3 DNA sequence: TGTGCCACCAGCAGAGAGGGGGGTCTGAACACTGAAGCTTTCTTT.